One T cell receptor beta chain is described in this entry. The sample is drawn from a study of blood T cell repertoires in COVID-19. As for the study in general: From T cells, B-cell-depleted T cells, or PBMCs came the material, which was cDNA or gDNA.

Method: immunoSEQ multiplex PCR; TCRdb's copy keeps in-frame clones and lacks some. The data contain about 280,000 clones, 70% to 90% of them singletons. Two consecutive negative NP/OP PCR tests, clearance, or resolved symptoms defined Cohort 3 recovery. Germline V gene sequence: CDR1 SGHDT, CDR2 YYEEEE. The ends were cut back, 0 bases at V and 0 bases at J, with 6 bases in the middle. CDR3 length equals 15 residues. The sequence came from a woman aged 40 to 49 who had recovered from COVID-19. The rearrangement links TRBV5-6 to TRBJ2-2; D unresolved. Sequencing was carried out using PBMCs or T cells enriched from blood (not recorded which). CDR3 in amino acids: CASSLEPANTGELFF. CDR3 coding DNA: TGTGCCAGCAGCTTGGAACCAGCGAACACCGGGGAGCTGTTTTTT.